These 26 T cell receptor beta chains were sequenced from one sample in a study of post-analysis software for immune sequencing data (dated by TCRdb to between 2014 and 2017). Their antigen targets remain unknown. Paper-wide results and their limitations: Patients showed significantly higher frequencies than controls for several TRBV segments, among them TRBV5-6, TRBV5-1 and TRBV20-1.

Library generation was performed with PCR. The listed sequencing device is Illumina HiSeq 2500. Unique molecular identifiers were incorporated into TCR beta cDNA libraries to reduce PCR and sequencing biases. TCRdb reprocessing: public reads trimmed at Q25 with fastp, clones called with MiXCR, in-frame beta chains kept. Entries are consolidated by CDR3 protein sequence, retaining the most common genes and DNA. This sample comprises about 540,000 distinct CDR3 sequences, roughly 34% of them detected only once. Of the sample, less than 6% is held by the ten largest clones. Sample: blood. These receptors were collected from a girl under 18 with multiple sclerosis.

Only a few counts were recorded for this clonotype. The CDR3 bases are TGTGCCAGCAGTCGCTTATTCTACAATGAGCAGTTCTTC. This codes for CASSRLFYNEQFF. The chain couples TRBV6-2 or TRBV6-3 to TRBJ2-1; D gene uncertain. CDR1 MNHEY and CDR2 SVGEGT come from the germline V gene. V was pared by 5 bases and J by 3 bases, with 8 bases between. CDR3 size: 13 residues.

This rearrangement joins TRBV25-1 to TRBJ1-5, with D possibly being TRBD1 (5 bases). The CDR3 sequence is 14 residues long. CDR1 is MGHDK, CDR2 SYGVNS, per germline. Trimming removed 2 bases from V and 6 bases from J, with 11 bases in between. The CDR3 coding sequence is TGTGCCAGCAGTGAAGTGGGGGGGGTTCAGCCCCAGCATTTT. It specifies CASSEVGGVQPQHF.

The J gene is TRBJ1-2, the V gene TRBV7-9; D possibly corresponds to TRBD1 (6 bases). Germline lookup yields CDR1 SEHNR and CDR2 FQNEAQ (reference sequence). Trimming removed 5 bases from V and 1 base from J, with 14 bases in between. The CDR3 contains 15 residues. In DNA, the CDR3 is TGTGCCAGCAGCCTACAGGGAAGGTATAACTATGGCTACACCTTC. The encoded protein is CASSLQGRYNYGYTF.

The chain joins TRBV10-3 to TRBJ2-5; 11 nucleotides line up with TRBD1. This CDR3 is built from 14 residues. Germline lookup yields CDR1 ENHRY and CDR2 SYGVKD. With V trimmed by 6 bases and J by 2 bases, 2 bases remained unmatched. The CDR3 DNA is TGTGCCATCAGGGGGGACAGGGGGCAAGAGACCCAGTACTTC. Protein product: CAIRGDRGQETQYF.

This clonotype was observed a few times. The chain has TRBV29-1 and TRBJ2-1, with no clear D. Trimming removed 4 bases from V and 7 bases from J, with 8 bases in between. The CDR3 consists of 11 residues. The V gene's germline CDR1 is SQVTM and CDR2 ANQGSEA. The CDR3 sequence: CSVVPRNEQFF. The CDR3, as DNA: TGCAGCGTTGTCCCCCGAAATGAGCAGTTCTTC.

The chain employs TRBV6-1 and TRBJ2-2; D is unclear. This CDR3 contains 14 residues. Germline lookup yields CDR1 MNHNS and CDR2 SASEGT. Trimming cost V 5 bases and J 2 bases, with 9 bases left between them. CDR3 residues: CASSKDPNTGELFF. The CDR3 nucleotides read TGTGCCAGCAGTAAAGATCCCAACACCGGGGAGCTGTTTTTT.

This chain connects TRBV5-1 to TRBJ1-5; weak D call: TRBD1 (5 bases). Trimming removed 2 bases at V and 1 base at J, with 13 bases between. From germline, CDR1 is SGHRS and CDR2 YFSETQ. The CDR3 length is 16 residues. CDR3 sequence: CASSFGGGTSNQPQHF. The CDR3 region has the DNA TGCGCCAGCAGCTTTGGCGGGGGAACGAGCAATCAGCCCCAGCATTTT.

The chain carries TRBV27 and TRBJ2-1; 9 bases agree with TRBD1. With 2 bases clipped from V and 7 bases from J, the junction kept 12 bases outside the gene matches. The CDR3 is 17 amino acids. Germline V gene sequence: CDR1 MNHEY, CDR2 SMNVEV (reference sequence). CDR3 in DNA: TGTGCCAGCAGTTTAAGGTTGACCAGGACAGGGGTTAATGAGCAGTTCTTC. It yields the protein CASSLRLTRTGVNEQFF.

This clonotype appeared a few times. The V and J genes are TRBV11-2 and TRBJ2-5; 10 bases align to TRBD1. The CDR3 loop spans 15 amino acids. Germline V gene data show CDR1 as SGHAT and CDR2 as FQNNGV. V shed 5 bases and J 2 bases; nucleotides not matched to a gene: 5. The CDR3, as DNA: TGTGCCAGCAGCATGGGACAGGGGTGGCAAGAGACCCAGTACTTC. Translation: CASSMGQGWQETQYF.

This chain joins TRBV6-5 and TRBJ1-2, with D possibly TRBD1 on 5 matching bases. CDR1 is MNHEY and CDR2 is SVGAGI in the germline V gene. The CDR3 is 19 residues long. The V end lost 0 bases, the J end lost 5 bases, and 25 bases lay between the germline ends. This CDR3 reads CASSYSTGPGSGLGYGYTF. The CDR3 region has the DNA TGTGCCAGCAGTTACTCAACGGGACCAGGGAGCGGCCTTGGGTATGGCTACACCTTC.

This clonotype has just a few counts. The rearrangement joins TRBV7-9 to TRBJ2-1; D is undetermined. V lost 4 bases and J 9 bases, leaving 16 bases between the germline ends. Germline CDR1 and CDR2: SEHNR and FQNEAQ (reference sequence). This CDR3 spans 14 amino acids. The chain's CDR3 is CASSSQHGFSEQFF. The CDR3, as DNA: TGTGCCAGCAGCTCTCAACACGGGTTCAGTGAGCAGTTCTTC.

This clonotype was picked up a small number of times. This rearrangement joins TRBV12-3 or TRBV12-4 to TRBJ1-2, with 7 nucleotides matching TRBD1. The CDR3 covers 14 residues. J lost 8 bases, V lost 5 bases, and 11 bases had no gene match. The CDR3 region has the DNA TGTGCCAGCAGTCAAGTAATAGACAGGGACGGCTACACCTTC. Translation gives CASSQVIDRDGYTF.

As regards this clonotype: One junction end disagrees with the germline gene, perhaps due to a read error. The rearrangement links TRBV29-1 to TRBJ1-1, with a weak D call TRBD1 (5 bases). The CDR3 loop spans 10 amino acids. Germline loops: CDR1 SQVTM, CDR2 ANQGSEA. CDR3 residues: CSVSGTEAFF. Here the CDR3 DNA reads TGCAGCGTTTCGGGGACTGAAGCTTTTTTT.

This clonotype showed up just a few times. The chain combines TRBV28 with TRBJ1-2; D gene uncertain. The CDR3 runs 12 residues. From germline, CDR1 is MDHEN and CDR2 SYDVKM. V shed 7 bases and J shed 0 bases, with 6 bases lying between them. CDR3 sequence: CASTGANYGYTF. In nucleotides, the CDR3 is TGTGCCAGCACAGGCGCTAACTATGGCTACACCTTC.

This clonotype was detected once. The chain is built from TRBV10-3 and TRBJ2-2; D might be TRBD1 or TRBD2, each matching 6 bases. Germline loops: CDR1 ENHRY, CDR2 SYGVKD. The CDR3 is 16 amino acids. Deletions cut 3 bases from V and 2 bases from J, with 13 bases between. CDR3 region: CAISDRGTLNTGELFF. The CDR3 nucleotides read TGTGCCATCAGTGATCGCGGGACATTAAACACCGGGGAGCTGTTTTTT.

This clonotype was counted between two and nine times. The chain uses TRBV7-9 and TRBJ2-5; D is unresolved. Germline CDR1 reads SEHNR; CDR2 reads FQNEAQ (reference sequence). This CDR3 contains 13 residues. The ends were cut back, 8 bases at V and 1 base at J, with 11 bases in the middle. Here the CDR3 reads CASGLTLQETQYF. The CDR3 DNA reads as TGTGCCAGCGGGCTCACCCTCCAAGAGACCCAGTACTTC.

This clonotype was seen a handful of times. This chain connects TRBV5-6 to TRBJ2-1; D gene unclear. CDR1 and CDR2 from the germline V gene are SGHDT and YYEEEE. Trimming shortened V by 0 bases and J by 10 bases, and 8 bases separated the two germline ends. CDR3 length: 12 residues. The CDR3 sequence: CASSLGGTEQFF. The CDR3 DNA reads TGTGCCAGCAGCTTGGGGGGTACAGAGCAGTTCTTC.

The sample holds a few counts of this clonotype. This CDR3 reads CASSHPNTDTQYF. CDR3 DNA sequence: TGTGCCAGCAGCCATCCCAACACAGATACGCAGTATTTT. The V gene is TRBV3-1, the J gene TRBJ2-3; unclear D gene. This CDR3 contains 13 residues. V gave up 3 bases and J gave up 2 bases, with 6 bases separating them. Germline CDR1 LGHDT, CDR2 YNNKEL (reference sequence).

This clonotype occurred many times. The chain links TRBV25-1 to TRBJ2-1; D unresolved. The CDR3 sequence is 14 residues long. Germline V lookup: CDR1 MGHDK, CDR2 SYGVNS. The V and J ends lost 4 bases and 0 bases respectively, with 7 bases between them. Written as DNA, the CDR3 is TGTGCCAGCAGTGCCGTAAGCTCCTACAATGAGCAGTTCTTC. Its translation: CASSAVSSYNEQFF. Supplemented by reference TRBV25-1 and TRBJ2-1, the full variable domain reads EADIYQTPRYLVIGTGKKITLECSQTMGHDKMYWYQQDPGMELHLIHYSYGVNSTEKGDLSSESTVSRIRTEHFPLTLESARPSHTSQYLCASSAVSSYNEQFFGPGTRLTVL.

DNA of the CDR3: TGTGCCAGCAGCTTGAGGCTAGCAAACCGACCGAACACCGGGGAGCTGTTTTTT. Its protein product is CASSLRLANRPNTGELFF. The rearrangement joins TRBV7-2 to TRBJ2-2; a weak D match, TRBD2 (5 bases). CDR3 length equals 18 residues. In germline, CDR1 is SGHTA, CDR2 FQGNSA. V was cut by 3 bases and J by 0 bases, with 17 bases left in between.

The rearrangement links TRBV7-9 to TRBJ2-7; D unresolved. Per germline, CDR1 SEHNR and CDR2 FQNEAQ (reference sequence). The CDR3 spans 13 residues. Trimming pared 1 base from V and 1 base from J, leaving 5 bases between. The CDR3 sequence: CASSLEQSYEQYF. In DNA, the CDR3 is TGTGCCAGCAGCTTAGAACAATCCTACGAGCAGTACTTC.

Note on this clonotype: The junction departs from the called germline gene at one end, perhaps through a read error. The chain combines TRBV12-3 or TRBV12-4 with TRBJ2-3; a possible D gene is TRBD2 (5 bases). The CDR3 extends over 14 amino acids. The CDR3 sequence is CASSSYASTDTQYF. Written as DNA, the CDR3 is TGTGCCAGCAGTTCGTACGCTAGCACGGATACGCAGTATTTT.

This clonotype occurred a few times. This chain joins TRBV27 and TRBJ2-1; 10 nucleotides agree with TRBD2. CDR1 MNHEY and CDR2 SMNVEV come from the germline V gene (reference sequence). V lost 6 bases, J lost 10 bases, and 12 bases stayed unmatched. CDR3 length: 15 residues. The CDR3 sequence is CASSTPGLAREEQFF. The CDR3 DNA reads as TGTGCCAGCAGCACTCCGGGACTAGCGAGGGAAGAGCAGTTCTTC.

This chain connects TRBV29-1 to TRBJ2-7; 8 bases align to TRBD1. The last part of the DNA fits TRBJ2-4 better; the J call may be wrong. CDR3 length: 11 residues. The germline CDR1 and CDR2 sequences are SQVTM and ANQGSEA. The CDR3 protein is CSGQGQNIQYF. The CDR3 DNA is TGCAGCGGACAGGGGCAAAACATTCAGTACTTC.

The rearrangement joins TRBV29-1 to TRBJ2-3; the D gene is possibly TRBD1 (9 bases). The CDR3 length is 13 residues. V was cut by 7 bases and J by 4 bases, with 15 bases left in between. Germline V gives CDR1 SQVTM, CDR2 ANQGSEA. CDR3 in amino acids: CSAGGTGSDTQYF. The DNA of the CDR3 is TGCAGCGCGGGGGGGACAGGGTCAGATACGCAGTATTTT.

The rearrangement links TRBV27 to TRBJ2-7, with D possibly called TRBD1 or TRBD2 (5 bases each). The CDR3 consists of 21 residues. CDR1 MNHEY and CDR2 SMNVEV come from the germline V gene (reference sequence). V gave up 2 bases and J gave up 0 bases, with 29 bases separating them. Here the CDR3 DNA reads TGTGCCAGCAGTTTACTGGGCTTAGGCCAGGGCGGGTACTCGGGCTCCTACGAGCAGTACTTC. Translated: CASSLLGLGQGGYSGSYEQYF.